These 5 T cell receptor beta chains originate from one sample sequenced in a study of shared clonotypes between healthy human individuals. Assay: immunoSEQ multiplex PCR; the TCRdb copy retains only in-frame clones and omits some. The table has about 79,000 clones, about 64% seen once; the top ten hold around 50%. The sample was memory CD8+ T cells sorted from blood. Described subset: CD45RO+ cells pooled with CCR7-negative TemRA cells. The receptors were gathered from a man aged 25-40 years in good health.

The rearrangement uses TRBV19 and TRBJ1-5, with D possibly TRBD1 on 5 matching bases. This CDR3 has 14 amino acids. V was shortened by 5 bases and J by 1 base, with 9 bases between the two germline ends. The germline V gene has CDR1 LNHDA and CDR2 SQIVND (reference sequence). The CDR3 sequence is CASSFQGSNQPQHF. The CDR3 DNA is TGTGCCAGTAGTTTTCAGGGAAGCAATCAGCCCCAGCATTTT.

This clone was picked up a small number of times. V and J are TRBV13 and TRBJ2-1, with D perhaps matching TRBD2 (6 bases). The CDR3 totals 15 residues. The V end lost 2 bases, the J end lost 3 bases, and 11 bases lay between the germline ends. CDR1 PRHDT and CDR2 FYEKMQ come from the germline V gene (reference sequence). CDR3 protein: CASSLRGDGYNEQFF. CDR3 DNA sequence: TGTGCCAGCAGCTTACGCGGGGACGGCTACAATGAGCAGTTCTTC.

The chain recombines TRBV27 with TRBJ2-5; either TRBD1 or TRBD2 may supply D (5 bases each). The CDR3 contains 14 residues. The germline CDR1 and CDR2 sequences are MNHEY and SMNVEV (reference sequence). Trimming stripped 3 bases from V and 4 bases from J, with 12 bases between. The DNA for the CDR3 is TGTGCCAGCAGTTTCCAGGGTGAGGGAGAGACCCAGTACTTC. Its protein is CASSFQGEGETQYF.

This clone was counted a single time. The V gene is TRBV5-6, the J gene TRBJ2-3, with D tentatively TRBD2 (5 bases). V was shortened by 4 bases and J by 2 bases, with 11 bases between the two germline ends. Germline lookup yields CDR1 SGHDT and CDR2 YYEEEE. The CDR3 is 14 residues long. The CDR3 reads CASSQDGLTDTQYF. CDR3 sequence (DNA): TGTGCCAGCAGCCAGGACGGACTCACAGATACGCAGTATTTT.

The chain recombines TRBV6-5 with TRBJ2-5; D may be TRBD2 (6 bases). CDR1 is MNHEY and CDR2 is SVGAGI in the germline V gene. V was pared by 8 bases and J by 7 bases, with 17 bases between. The CDR3 is 13 amino acids. The CDR3 DNA reads TGTGCCAGCTGCCGGGACTTATATGGGACCCAGTACTTC. This encodes CASCRDLYGTQYF.